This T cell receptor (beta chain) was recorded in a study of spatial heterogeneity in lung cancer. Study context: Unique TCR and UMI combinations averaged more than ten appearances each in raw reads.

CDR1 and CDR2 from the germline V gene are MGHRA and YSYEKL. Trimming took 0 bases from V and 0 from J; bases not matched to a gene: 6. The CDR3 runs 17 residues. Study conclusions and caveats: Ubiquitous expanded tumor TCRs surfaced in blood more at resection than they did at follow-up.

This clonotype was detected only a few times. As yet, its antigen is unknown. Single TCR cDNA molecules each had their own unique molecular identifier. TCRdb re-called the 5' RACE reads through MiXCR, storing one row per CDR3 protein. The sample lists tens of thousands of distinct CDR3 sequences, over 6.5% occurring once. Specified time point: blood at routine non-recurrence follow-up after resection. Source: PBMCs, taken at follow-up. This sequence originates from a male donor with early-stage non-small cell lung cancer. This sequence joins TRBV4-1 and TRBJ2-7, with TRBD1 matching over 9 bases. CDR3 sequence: CASSQEGTGLSSYEQYF. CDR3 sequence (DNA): TGCGCCAGCAGCCAAGAAGGGACAGGGTTATCCTCCTACGAGCAGTACTTC.